This T cell receptor beta chain comes out of a study of blood T cell repertoires in COVID-19. The overall study: Italy, Spain and the United States were the sources of the convalescent and acute COVID-19 samples.

Individuals drawn from approximately 26 US areas were roughly 18 to 95 years old. Participants had their cohort set by participant-reported clinical history. The V gene's germline CDR1 is SGHNT and CDR2 YYREEE (reference sequence). CDR3 length: 14 amino acids. J lost 6 bases, V lost 4 bases, and 9 bases had no gene match. This clone appeared a few times. Profiled with immunoSEQ multiplex PCR; TCRdb holds only in-frame clones, not every one. The sample has a few hundred thousand clones, 82% seen once; the top ten hold approximately 3.1%. Sequencing was carried out using PBMCs or T cells enriched from blood (not recorded which). The gene calls are TRBV5-4 and TRBJ2-7; 8 bases map to TRBD2. The receptor was isolated from an older woman who had recovered from COVID-19. The CDR3 loop reads CASSTTGLEGEQYF. The CDR3 DNA follows: TGTGCCAGCAGCACAACGGGACTAGAGGGCGAGCAGTACTTC.